A single T cell receptor beta chain is shown here with its context. Antigen specificity is unknown. Gene names and germline match the mouse. The record originates from a study of tissue T cells after allogeneic stem cell transplantation. Study-wide findings and caveats: Only a limited share of tissue TCRs appeared in blood or spleen. Sampling depth was limited, and the cohort was small and clinically varied.

This sample's time point: mouse harvest day 7 after allogeneic transplant. Each mouse received 10^7 T-cell-depleted marrow cells plus 10^6 splenic CD5+ T cells by tail vein. B6 (H2b) cells into BALB/c (H2d) mice; tissues taken at day 7 or 14. TCRbeta CDR3 was sequenced at survey depth with template counts. The repertoire was sequenced with immunoSEQ multiplex PCR; TCRdb's copy has only in-frame clones and lacks some. The sample includes under 5,500 clones, around half of them seen just once. The sequenced sample consisted of lymph node tissue. The TCR sequence derives from a female BALB/c mouse given C57BL/6 T cells with graft-versus-host disease after an allogeneic hematopoietic cell transplant.

CDR3 amino acids: CASSPGNTEVFF. Incomplete CDR3 DNA: TGTGCCAGCAGCCCCGGGAACACAGAAGTCTTC. This chain joins TRBV2 and TRBJ1-1; no firm D call. Read sequence stops 1 residue before the CDR3 end, and the germline J gene provides the missing end. The germline V gene has CDR1 LGHNA and CDR2 YSYQKL. V shed 4 bases and J shed 1 base, with 4 bases lying between them. This CDR3 is 12 amino acids long.